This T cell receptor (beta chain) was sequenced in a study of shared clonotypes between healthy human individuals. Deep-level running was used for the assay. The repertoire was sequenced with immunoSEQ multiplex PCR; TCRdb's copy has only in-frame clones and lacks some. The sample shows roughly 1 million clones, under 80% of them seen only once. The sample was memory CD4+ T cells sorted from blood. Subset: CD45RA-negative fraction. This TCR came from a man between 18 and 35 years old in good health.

The CDR3 loop reads CASSRLAGGPDTQYF. The CDR3 DNA sequence: TGTGCCAGCAGTAGATTAGCGGGAGGCCCAGATACGCAGTATTTT. This chain connects TRBV7-2 to TRBJ2-3, with 10 positions matching TRBD2. CDR1 is SGHTA, CDR2 FQGNSA, per germline. V was clipped by 6 bases and J by 4 bases; unmatched bases: 7. This CDR3 is 15 amino acids long. The complete variable domain, with remaining parts taken from reference TRBV7-2 and TRBJ2-3, reads GAGVSQSPSNKVTEKGKDVELRCDPISGHTALYWYRQSLGQGLEFLIYFQGNSAPDKSGLPSDRFSAERTGGSVSTLTIQRTQQEDSAVYLCASSRLAGGPDTQYFGPGTRLTVL.